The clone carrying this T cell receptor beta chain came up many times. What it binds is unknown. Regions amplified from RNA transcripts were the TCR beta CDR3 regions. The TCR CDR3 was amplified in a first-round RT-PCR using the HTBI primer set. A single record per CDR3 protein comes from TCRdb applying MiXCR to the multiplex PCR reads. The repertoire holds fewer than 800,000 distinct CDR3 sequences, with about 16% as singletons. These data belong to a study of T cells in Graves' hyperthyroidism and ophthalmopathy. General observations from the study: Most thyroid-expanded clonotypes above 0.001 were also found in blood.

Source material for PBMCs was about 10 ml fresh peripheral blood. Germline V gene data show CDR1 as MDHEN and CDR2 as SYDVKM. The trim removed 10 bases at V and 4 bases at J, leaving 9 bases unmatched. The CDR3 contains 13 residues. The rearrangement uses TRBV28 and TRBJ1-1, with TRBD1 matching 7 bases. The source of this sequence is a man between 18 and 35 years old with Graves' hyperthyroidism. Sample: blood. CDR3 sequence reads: CAIYVAGGTEAFF. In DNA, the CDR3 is TGTGCCATCTACGTGGCAGGGGGCACTGAAGCTTTCTTT.